The 30 T cell receptor beta chains given below trace back to one sample, sequenced in a study of CD8 T cells in Susac syndrome. RNA was extracted with the RNeasy kit, and a quantity of roughly 0.45 to 1 ug was reverse transcribed using random hexamers. TCRdb ran MiXCR on the immunoSEQ multiplex PCR reads and lists one entry per CDR3 protein. The table includes 140,000 or so distinct CDR3 sequences, approximately 95% detected once. Specimen: CD4+ T cells from PBMCs. The receptors were gathered from a human donor in good health.

The V and J genes are TRBV3-1 and TRBJ1-1, with no clear D. Trimming cost V 0 bases and J 5 bases, with 7 bases left between them. The CDR3 loop spans 13 amino acids. CDR1 is LGHDT and CDR2 is YNNKEL in the germline V gene (reference sequence). In nucleotides, the CDR3 is TGTGCCAGCAGCCAAGAAGGGAGGACTGAAGCTTTCTTT. It codes for CASSQEGRTEAFF.

The V gene is TRBV28, the J gene TRBJ2-1; a possible D gene is TRBD1 (6 bases). The CDR3 contains 11 residues. The V gene's germline CDR1 is MDHEN and CDR2 SYDVKM. V dropped 5 bases and J dropped 10 bases, with 9 bases sitting between them. The DNA for the CDR3 is TGTGCCAGCAGTCGGGACATGGAGCAGTTCTTC. Translation gives CASSRDMEQFF.

This rearrangement joins TRBV20-1 to TRBJ1-1; 9 bases match TRBD1. CDR1 DFQATT and CDR2 SNEGSKA come from the germline V gene (reference sequence). Losses at the gene ends were 4 bases for V and 5 bases for J; bases not matched to a gene: 14. There are 16 residues in the CDR3. The CDR3 DNA follows: TGCAGTGCTACACAGGGGGCAGGGGCAGGAGGGACTGAAGCTTTCTTT. As protein: CSATQGAGAGGTEAFF.

J is TRBJ1-4 and V is TRBV10-3, with D possibly being TRBD1 (5 bases). Trimming took off 3 bases at V and 5 bases at J, with 13 bases between the two ends. From germline, CDR1 is ENHRY and CDR2 SYGVKD. There are 15 residues in the CDR3. CDR3 amino acids: CAISDDRDGNEKLFF. The DNA of the CDR3 is TGTGCCATCAGTGATGATCGGGACGGAAATGAAAAACTGTTTTTT.

The chain joins TRBV7-9 to TRBJ2-7; D gene unclear. V was pared by 0 bases and J by 5 bases, with 8 bases between. Germline loops: CDR1 SEHNR, CDR2 FQNEAQ (reference sequence). The CDR3 has 13 amino acids. CDR3 DNA: TGTGCCAGCAGCTTAGCAGGGTCTGACGAGCAGTACTTC. This codes for CASSLAGSDEQYF.

This clonotype occurred once. J is TRBJ1-1 and V is TRBV19; no definite D call. Germline CDR1 reads LNHDA; CDR2 reads SQIVND (reference sequence). V was clipped by 7 bases and J by 5 bases, with 17 bases between them. The CDR3 has 14 residues. The CDR3 sequence is CASTSPLGQTEAFF. The CDR3 nucleotides are TGTGCCAGTACCAGTCCCTTAGGGCAGACTGAAGCTTTCTTT.

The chain links TRBV19 to TRBJ1-5, with 10 bases aligning to TRBD1. J gave up 7 bases and V 1 base, and 10 bases lay outside the gene matches. The CDR3 totals 17 residues. The germline V gene encodes CDR1 LNHDA and CDR2 SQIVND (reference sequence). Here the CDR3 reads CASSIGPGTGDLQPQHF. In DNA form, the CDR3 reads TGTGCCAGTAGTATAGGTCCCGGGACAGGGGATTTGCAGCCCCAGCATTTT.

V usage is TRBV5-6 and J usage is TRBJ2-1; D possibly corresponds to TRBD2 (6 bases). Germline V gene sequence: CDR1 SGHDT, CDR2 YYEEEE. This CDR3 has 17 residues. The V gene lost 4 bases and the J gene lost 5 bases, with 22 bases spanning the gap. CDR3 sequence: CASSAASAQIVDNEQFF. The CDR3 region has the DNA TGTGCCAGCAGCGCTGCTAGCGCGCAGATAGTGGACAATGAGCAGTTCTTC.

The chain is built from TRBV4-1 and TRBJ1-3; no clear D gene. The germline V and J ends were trimmed by 4 bases and 0 bases, with 7 bases remaining between them. This CDR3 spans 14 amino acids. The V gene's germline CDR1 is MGHRA and CDR2 YSYEKL. This chain's CDR3 is CASSPPPSGNTIYF. The CDR3 DNA reads as TGCGCCAGCAGCCCACCTCCCTCTGGAAACACCATATATTTT.

The chain uses TRBV4-1 and TRBJ1-1; 7 bases agree with TRBD1. Per germline, CDR1 MGHRA and CDR2 YSYEKL. The CDR3 sequence is 13 residues long. The junction had 7 bases not matched to a gene; V was cut back by 6 bases and J by 6 bases. In nucleotides, the CDR3 is TGCGCCAGCAGGCGCGGGACAGTAGCTGAAGCTTTCTTT. The encoded protein is CASRRGTVAEAFF.

A few counts support this clonotype. The rearrangement links TRBV5-6 to TRBJ2-7, with D unresolved. This CDR3 comprises 13 residues. Deletions cut 4 bases from V and 2 bases from J, with 10 bases between. Germline V gene data show CDR1 as SGHDT and CDR2 as YYEEEE. CDR3 loop: CASSRVGPYEQYF. Here the CDR3 DNA reads TGTGCCAGCAGCCGGGTAGGGCCCTACGAGCAGTACTTC.

The V and J genes are TRBV20-1 and TRBJ2-1; 8 bases line up with TRBD2. CDR3 length equals 16 residues. The germline V gene encodes CDR1 DFQATT and CDR2 SNEGSKA (reference sequence). The V segment lost 1 base and the J segment 7 bases; nucleotides outside the gene matches: 12. CDR3 sequence reads: CSARAPGGSLVNEQFF. The CDR3 DNA sequence: TGCAGTGCTAGAGCCCCGGGAGGGTCCCTTGTAAATGAGCAGTTCTTC.

The gene calls are TRBV19 and TRBJ2-1, with 8 bases identical to TRBD2. Germline trimming cut 4 bases from V and 9 bases from J; bases unmatched to any gene: 11. CDR1 and CDR2 (germline): LNHDA, SQIVND (reference sequence). This CDR3 spans 15 amino acids. CDR3 sequence reads: CASSKVAGRAGEQFF. Written as DNA, the CDR3 is TGTGCCAGTAGTAAGGTCGCCGGGAGGGCGGGTGAGCAGTTCTTC.

This chain joins TRBV29-1 and TRBJ2-2; 8 nucleotides line up with TRBD1. Germline CDR1 SQVTM, CDR2 ANQGSEA. CDR3 size: 13 residues. V lost 7 bases and J lost 2; bases outside the gene matches: 3. CDR3: CSGGTGNTGELFF. The CDR3 DNA follows: TGCAGCGGGGGGACAGGCAACACCGGGGAGCTGTTTTTT.

This chain uses TRBV6-2 or TRBV6-3 with TRBJ2-2; possibly TRBD2 for D (6 bases). The CDR3 totals 15 residues. V lost 2 bases and J lost 6, with 13 bases in between. Germline-derived CDR1 and CDR2 are MNHEY and SVGEGT. CDR3 loop: CASSYRSSVPGELFF. CDR3 sequence (DNA): TGTGCCAGCAGTTACAGGTCTAGCGTTCCCGGGGAGCTGTTTTTT.

The rearrangement uses TRBV2 and TRBJ2-5; weak D call: TRBD2 (6 bases). Trimming took 8 bases from V and 5 from J, leaving 21 bases between them. Germline values: CDR1 SNHLY, CDR2 FYNNEI. The CDR3 runs to 15 residues. CDR3 DNA sequence: TGTGCCAGCCTCGGTTGGACTAAGCAGGCGGAGACCCAGTACTTC. Its translation: CASLGWTKQAETQYF.

The chain employs TRBV21-1 and TRBJ1-1; TRBD1 is taken as the D call from the table, unchecked against the DNA. TRBV21-1 is a pseudogene segment. The CDR3 extends over 16 amino acids. The CDR3 nucleotides are TGTGCCAGCAGCGGGATAAAGGACAGGGAGAACACTGAAGCTTTCTTT. Residues: CASSGIKDRENTEAFF.

The chain has TRBV28 and TRBJ2-4; 16 nucleotides align to TRBD2. The trim removed 4 bases at V and 9 bases at J, leaving 3 bases unmatched. Germline V gene lookup returns CDR1 MDHEN and CDR2 SYDVKM. The CDR3 has 15 amino acids. The CDR3 loop is CASSSGTSGGGIQYF. The CDR3 DNA sequence: TGTGCCAGCAGTTCAGGGACTAGCGGGGGGGGCATTCAGTACTTC. Supplemented by reference TRBV28 and TRBJ2-4, the full variable domain reads DVKVTQSSRYLVKRTGEKVFLECVQDMDHENMFWYRQDPGLGLRLIYFSYDVKMKEKGDIPEGYSVSREKKERFSLILESASTNQTSMYLCASSSGTSGGGIQYFGAGTRLSVL.

The V call is TRBV10-3, the J call TRBJ1-1; the D is unclear. This CDR3 region has 14 residues. The V gene's germline CDR1 is ENHRY and CDR2 SYGVKD. Trimming took 6 bases from V and 1 from J, leaving 12 bases between them. The CDR3, as DNA: TGTGCCATCAGGAACCCCAAGGGGAACACTGAAGCTTTCTTT. It encodes CAIRNPKGNTEAFF.

The chain employs TRBV7-2 and TRBJ2-1; D remains unclear. Trimming cost V 0 bases and J 0 bases, with 3 bases left between them. The CDR3 contains 14 residues. The germline V gene has CDR1 SGHTA and CDR2 FQGNSA. CDR3 DNA: TGTGCCAGCAGCTTAGCGTCCTCCTACAATGAGCAGTTCTTC. It specifies CASSLASSYNEQFF.

J is TRBJ2-5 and V is TRBV19; TRBD1 is a possible D gene (6 bases). From germline, CDR1 is LNHDA and CDR2 SQIVND (reference sequence). V was trimmed by 3 bases and J by 0 bases, leaving 11 bases between them. The CDR3 spans 15 residues. The CDR3 sequence is CASSIDGTYQETQYF. The CDR3 DNA reads as TGTGCCAGTAGTATTGACGGGACATACCAAGAGACCCAGTACTTC.

This clonotype was recorded once. The chain couples TRBV20-1 to TRBJ1-2; the match to TRBD1 covers 9 bases. Germline CDR1 DFQATT, CDR2 SNEGSKA (reference sequence). V gave up 4 bases and J gave up 7 bases; unmatched junction bases: 10. The CDR3 is made up of 14 amino acids. The CDR3, as DNA: TGCAGTGCTAAACATTCGACAGGGGGGAGTGGCTACACCTTC. This encodes CSAKHSTGGSGYTF.

J is TRBJ2-1 and V is TRBV5-4, with 7 bases matching TRBD2. The germline CDR1 and CDR2 sequences are SGHNT and YYREEE (reference sequence). The CDR3 runs 15 residues. After removal of 4 bases from V and 3 bases from J, the junction contained 7 bases not matched to a gene. In DNA form, the CDR3 reads TGTGCCAGCAGCCCTCTCAAGCGGGGCTACAATGAGCAGTTCTTC. It yields the protein CASSPLKRGYNEQFF.

The V call is TRBV12-3 or TRBV12-4, the J call TRBJ1-2; D unclear. The CDR3 sequence is 15 residues long. Trimming left V 7 bases short and J 5 bases short, with 20 bases between. The CDR3 spells CASTDREKIWYGYTF. For the CDR3, the DNA is TGTGCCAGCACCGACCGGGAGAAAATTTGGTATGGCTACACCTTC.

The chain joins TRBV7-8 to TRBJ1-4; D ambiguous. The CDR3 covers 13 residues. Germline-derived CDR1 and CDR2 are SGHVS and FQNEAQ. Trimming pared 5 bases from V and 8 bases from J, leaving 12 bases between. CDR3 amino acids: CASSPGRSEKLFF. As DNA, the CDR3 is TGTGCCAGCAGCCCTGGACGGTCGGAAAAACTGTTTTTT.

This clonotype was observed a few times. This chain connects TRBV7-9 to TRBJ1-1; D uncertain. V dropped 4 bases and J dropped 7 bases, with 13 bases sitting between them. Germline V gene data show CDR1 as SEHNR and CDR2 as FQNEAQ (reference sequence). The CDR3 has 13 residues. The CDR3: CASSSQAVFEAFF. DNA for the CDR3: TGTGCCAGCAGCTCTCAAGCGGTTTTTGAAGCTTTCTTT.

This chain uses TRBV12-3 or TRBV12-4 with TRBJ2-5; D possibly uses TRBD1 or TRBD2 (5 bases each). This CDR3 region has 15 residues. The germline V and J ends were trimmed by 6 bases and 5 bases, with 19 bases remaining between them. CDR3 sequence (DNA): TGTGCCAGCAGAACATACGTTTCAGGGAGTGAGACCCAGTACTTC. This sequence encodes CASRTYVSGSETQYF.

The gene calls are TRBV5-1 and TRBJ2-7, with 7 bases lining up with TRBD2. The CDR3 totals 14 residues. In germline, CDR1 is SGHRS, CDR2 YFSETQ. The J segment lost 5 bases and the V segment lost 0 bases, leaving 5 bases of the junction unmatched. CDR3 in amino acids: CASSLGGSSNEQYF. The CDR3 DNA reads as TGCGCCAGCAGCTTGGGCGGGAGTAGTAACGAGCAGTACTTC.

This rearrangement joins TRBV20-1 to TRBJ1-5; tentative D call: TRBD1 (5 bases). Trimming took off 1 base at V and 6 bases at J, with 13 bases between the two ends. The length of the CDR3 is 14 residues. Looked up from germline, CDR1 is DFQATT and CDR2 is SNEGSKA (reference sequence). CDR3 nucleotide sequence: TGCAGTGCTAGAGCCTCCGGGGCGAGTCAGCCCCAGCATTTT. Translated, it gives CSARASGASQPQHF.

This clonotype has a handful of counts. The genes are TRBV5-6 and TRBJ2-1; possibly TRBD1 for D (5 bases). Trimming removed 2 bases from V and 0 bases from J, with 9 bases in between. Germline CDR1 reads SGHDT; CDR2 reads YYEEEE. This CDR3 spans 15 amino acids. In DNA, the CDR3 is TGTGCCAGCAGCTTCGGGCAGGGCTCCTACAATGAGCAGTTCTTC. It yields the protein CASSFGQGSYNEQFF.